The T cell receptor (beta chain) under discussion was sequenced for a study of T cells after posttransplantation cyclophosphamide. Broader study findings: Recipient CMV seropositivity and CMV reactivation strongly tracked TRB clonality.

V lost 2 bases and J lost 3; bases outside the gene matches: 5. This CDR3 comprises 14 residues. Germline V gives CDR1 SGHNT, CDR2 YYREEE (reference sequence). TCRdb's table, derived via immunoSEQ multiplex PCR, lists solely in-frame clones and lacks some. This sample comprises about 33,000 clones, none seen once only. This clone was recorded at least ten times. The antigen is undetermined. This receptor was obtained from a woman between 25 and 40 years old in good health and a related stem cell transplant donor. The chain is built from TRBV5-4 and TRBJ2-7; 7 bases match TRBD1. Source material: PBMCs. CDR3 protein: CASSLQGQHYEQYF. The CDR3 DNA reads TGTGCCAGCAGCTTACAGGGGCAACACTACGAGCAGTACTTC.